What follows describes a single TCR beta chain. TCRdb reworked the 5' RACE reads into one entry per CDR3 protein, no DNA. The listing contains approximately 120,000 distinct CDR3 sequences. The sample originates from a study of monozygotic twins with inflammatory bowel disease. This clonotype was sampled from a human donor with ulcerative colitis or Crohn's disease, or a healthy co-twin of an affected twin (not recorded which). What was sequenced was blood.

This CDR3 is CASSQEGLNWLADTQYF. The chain links TRBV4-2 to TRBJ2-3; TCRdb names TRBD2, which stays unverified in the absence of DNA. The CDR3 is made up of 17 amino acids. Germline V lookup: CDR1 LGHNA, CDR2 YNFKEQ.